This section outlines one T cell receptor beta chain sequence together with its context. Its target antigen remains unknown. No base quality information exists; no much larger clone differs at one position. Every donor was a healthy Caucasian. Three pairs of female monozygotic twins, all aged roughly 18 to 29 years, were included in the twin cohort. Positive isolation kits from Invitrogen were used to isolate CD4+ and CD8+ T cell populations. This specimen comes from a study of identical twins (dated by TCRdb to between 2015 and 2016). About the full investigation: To test whether fetal clonotypes persist, the study used deep sequencing on TCR alpha and beta repertoires from monozygotic twins, unrelated adults of various ages, and cord blood. Replicate twin experiments were performed at different times using different library preparation protocols to rule out contamination.

Libraries came from 5' RACE. Sequencing relied on an Illumina HiSeq 2000. Template switching added a universal primer binding site, and the final cDNA carried a unique molecular identifier that allowed TCR cDNA molecules to be counted accurately. Specific primers in the conserved constant-segment region were used to synthesize first-strand cDNA for the TCR alpha and beta chains. To control for contamination, every cDNA library carried two barcodes: a SMART-Mk sample barcode plus Illumina barcodes. TruSeq adapter sequences, together with Illumina sample barcodes, were added in two successive PCR steps. The TCR alpha and beta cDNA libraries were sequenced on the Illumina HiSeq platform using custom primers. Concerning the study's data processing: Unique molecular identifiers were extracted from raw reads with MiGEC, and CDR3 positions were determined with MiXCR. Recombination models were inferred per individual with the repgenHMM and IGoR tools using an EM algorithm. The tcR package in R was used for shared clonotype analysis, with sharing normalized by the product of cloneset sizes. To study raw recombination free of thymic and clonal selection effects, out-of-frame nonproductive sequences were analyzed. TCRdb took the public reads, trimmed them with fastp at Q25, ran MiXCR for clone calling and kept in-frame beta chains. Rows with a matching CDR3 protein are joined into one entry that keeps the most common DNA and genes. The authors' filters were not applied to this entry. Counted in this sample were about 470,000 distinct CDR3 sequences; approximately 24% of them appeared once. Together, the top ten hold roughly 3% of the sample.

CDR1 and CDR2 were assigned from the germline V gene as MNHNS and SASEGT. The CDR3 measures 14 amino acids from cysteine to phenylalanine. Just the 42-base CDR3 DNA is kept, in frame starting at base 1. Deletion took 6 bases off V and 1 base off J, with a span of 13 bases between the germline ends. Broader findings and caveats from the paper: Excess twin sharing in beta out-of-frame sequences was weaker because fewer shared sequences lowered the signal-to-noise ratio. Out-of-frame TCR alpha sequences shared between twins showed an excess of low generation-probability sequences compared with coincidental sharing between unrelated individuals. Zero-insertion analyses could be partly confounded by invariant T cells such as MAIT and iNKT, though diverse VJ usage argued against such confounding for most clonotypes. In monozygotic twins, out-of-frame TCR alpha sharing was systematically underestimated by recombination models, although the models agreed with sharing between unrelated individuals. Because the same donors could not be followed over many years, the conclusions depended on cross-sectional statistical analysis. Fewer insertions were carried by abundant cord blood beta clonotypes; a weaker similar trend was observed in young adult naive repertoires, while no such trend was observed in memory repertoires.

A further study also used this sample, focusing on T cells expressing NK-cell markers. From that second study: In sorted CD3+CD56+NKG2C+, CD3+CD56+NKG2C- and CD3+CD56-NKG2C+ T-cell subsets from several donors, TCR beta-chain repertoires were profiled. Of the eight sequenced donors, seven were found to be HCMV-seropositive and one was found to be HCMV-seronegative. In several experiments an anti-gammadeltaTCR antibody was added to restrict sorting to alphabetaTCR-expressing T cells. In a handful of donors, the dominant CD3+CD56+NKG2C+ clonotypes were found to rank among the top 10 CD8+ clonotypes and to make up about 1.0-7.5% of CD8+ T cells. Those dominant clonotypes were again the most abundant among CD3+CD56-NKG2C+ cells in a handful of donors, at roughly 28.3-60.1%. Whether the expanded NKG2C-expressing T cell clones were specific for HCMV antigens was left unclear. The study sequenced eight donors, all healthy volunteers chosen at random: three men and five women. HCMV serostatus was determined by detecting HCMV-specific IgG in serum with a commercial ELISA kit. MIGEC handled demultiplexing of the reads and grouping by UMI, while MiTCR was used to assemble and quantify clonotypes. To exclude erroneous sequences, any TCR cDNA sequence not supported by at least two reads was discarded. The tcR package was used for downstream repertoire analysis, and clonotypes were matched between fractions using CDR3 nucleotide sequence together with V segment. VDJmatch was used to annotate antigen specificity against VDJdb, with one amino acid substitution in CDR3 permitted.

This receptor chain uses TRBV6-1 and TRBJ2-7; the D region is possibly TRBD1 or TRBD2, each matching across 5 bases. This TCR derives from a woman under 30 in good health. Material for sequencing was CD4+ T cells sorted from blood. The CDR3 region has the sequence CASRFGGGSYEQYF. Read as DNA, the sequence is TGTGCCAGCAGATTTGGGGGTGGTTCCTACGAGCAGTACTTC.